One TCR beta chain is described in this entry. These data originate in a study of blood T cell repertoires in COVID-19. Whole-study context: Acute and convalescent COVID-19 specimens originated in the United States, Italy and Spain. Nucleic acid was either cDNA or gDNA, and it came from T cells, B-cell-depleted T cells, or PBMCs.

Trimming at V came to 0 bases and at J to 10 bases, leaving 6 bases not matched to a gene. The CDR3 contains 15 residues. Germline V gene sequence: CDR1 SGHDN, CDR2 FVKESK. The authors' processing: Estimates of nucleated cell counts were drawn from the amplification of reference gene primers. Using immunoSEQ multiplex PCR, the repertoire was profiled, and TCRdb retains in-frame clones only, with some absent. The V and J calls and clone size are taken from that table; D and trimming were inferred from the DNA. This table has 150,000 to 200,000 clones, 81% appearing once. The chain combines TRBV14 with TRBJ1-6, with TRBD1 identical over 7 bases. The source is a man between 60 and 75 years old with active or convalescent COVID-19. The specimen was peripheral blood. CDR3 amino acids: CASSQDWDSRSPLHF. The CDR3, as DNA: TGTGCCAGCAGCCAAGACTGGGACAGTAGGTCACCCCTCCACTTT.